The 9 T cell receptor beta chains listed next were all sequenced from one sample in a study of T cell repertoires in cytomegalovirus infection. These receptors lack a known antigen. MiXCR, run by TCRdb on the reads, gives a single entry per CDR3 protein. The data show fewer than 850,000 distinct CDR3 sequences, 25% to 30% seen once. Sample: cultured CD8+ T cells from PBMCs, taken from culture after CMV antigen stimulation. Every receptor here comes from a human donor in good health (CMV status not recorded). Some clones in this sample may be carry-over from other donors' samples.

Remarks on this clonotype: The junction shows a germline mismatch at one end, possibly a read error. CDR3 DNA sequence: TGTGCCGGCAGCCCTACCCAGGGGGCTACGGGGAATGAGCAGTTCTTC. Translating gives CAGSPTQGATGNEQFF. This chain uses TRBV7-3 with TRBJ2-1; 8 nucleotides match TRBD1. This CDR3 region has 16 residues. Germline CDR1 and CDR2: SGHTA and FQGTGA. The entire variable domain, with the rest obtained from reference TRBV7-3 and TRBJ2-1, is as follows: GAGVSQTPSNKVTEKGKYVELRCDPISGHTALYWYRQSLGQGPEFLIYFQGTGAADDSGLPNDRFFAVRPEGSVSTLKIQRTERGDSAVYLCAGSPTQGATGNEQFFGPGTRLTVL.

This clonotype was seen more than once but under ten times. The rearrangement links TRBV6-2 or TRBV6-3 to TRBJ1-5; D is ambiguous. Trimming removed 2 bases at V and 1 base at J, with 6 bases between. The CDR3 runs 14 residues. Germline lookup yields CDR1 MNHEY and CDR2 SVGEGT. CDR3 DNA: TGTGCCAGCAGTTACGGTAAAAGCAATCAGCCCCAGCATTTT. Translated: CASSYGKSNQPQHF.

The chain combines TRBV7-9 with TRBJ2-1, with 12 nucleotides matching TRBD2. V lost 5 bases to trimming and J lost 7 bases; unmatched junction nucleotides: 9. Germline values: CDR1 SEHNR, CDR2 FQNEAQ (reference sequence). CDR3 size: 16 residues. In DNA form, the CDR3 reads TGTGCCAGCAGCCCCTCTCTAGCGGGGGGGCGGAATGAGCAGTTCTTC. It translates to CASSPSLAGGRNEQFF. The entire variable domain, with the rest obtained from reference TRBV7-9 and TRBJ2-1, is as follows: DTGVSQNPRHKITKRGQNVTFRCDPISEHNRLYWYRQTLGQGPEFLTYFQNEAQLEKSRLLSDRFSAERPKGSFSTLEIQRTEQGDSAMYLCASSPSLAGGRNEQFFGPGTRLTVL.

This clonotype was counted a few times. In DNA form, the CDR3 reads TGTGCCAGCAGCTTAGAGGCTAGCGGGGGGAAGAATGAGCAGTTCTTC. It translates to CASSLEASGGKNEQFF. This chain joins TRBV11-3 and TRBJ2-1; the match to TRBD2 covers 11 bases. The CDR3 totals 16 residues. With V trimmed by 0 bases and J by 7 bases, 5 bases remained unmatched. CDR1 is SGHNT and CDR2 is YENEEA in the germline V gene.

This clonotype has ten or more counts. CDR3 DNA sequence: TGTGCCAGCAGCACCGGACAAGGCCCCGTATATTTT. Amino acids: CASSTGQGPVYF. The chain links TRBV7-9 to TRBJ1-3; a possible D gene is TRBD1 (5 bases). The germline V gene has CDR1 SEHNR and CDR2 FQNEAQ (reference sequence). Trimming stripped 5 bases from V and 14 bases from J, with 16 bases between. This CDR3 has 12 residues.

Ten or more counts support this clonotype. This rearrangement joins TRBV6-1 to TRBJ1-1, with D maybe TRBD1 (5 bases). CDR3 length equals 17 residues. The germline CDR1 and CDR2 sequences are MNHNS and SASEGT. Trimming removed 4 bases from V and 1 base from J, with 19 bases in between. The CDR3 bases are TGTGCCAGCAGTGCGCCAGGGTACCTGATTGGGAACACTGAAGCTTTCTTT. Translation gives CASSAPGYLIGNTEAFF.

The J gene is TRBJ1-1, the V gene TRBV6-1, with D perhaps matching TRBD1 (5 bases). Germline CDR1 is MNHNS and CDR2 is SASEGT. The CDR3 is made up of 14 amino acids. Trimming left V 8 bases short and J 0 bases short, with 13 bases between. The CDR3 reads CASRVTEMNTEAFF. CDR3 bases: TGTGCCAGCCGAGTGACAGAAATGAACACTGAAGCTTTCTTT.

This clonotype was recorded at least ten times. The chain has TRBV7-8 and TRBJ2-4; weak D call: TRBD1 (7 bases). This CDR3 is built from 14 residues. Per the germline V gene, CDR1 is SGHVS and CDR2 is FQNEAQ. The V gene lost 4 bases and the J gene lost 4 bases, with 11 bases spanning the gap. The CDR3 sequence is CASSSQGGKNIQYF. CDR3 sequence (DNA): TGTGCCAGCAGCTCCCAGGGGGGTAAAAACATTCAGTACTTC.

This clonotype was counted between two and nine times. The chain couples TRBV15 to TRBJ2-5, with TRBD2 identical over 7 bases. V was clipped by 5 bases and J by 3 bases; unmatched bases: 6. Looked up from germline, CDR1 is LNHNV and CDR2 is YYDKDF (reference sequence). The CDR3 runs 14 residues. CDR3 sequence: CATSWVAGEETQYF. The CDR3 DNA reads TGTGCCACCAGCTGGGTGGCGGGGGAAGAGACCCAGTACTTC. Supplemented by reference TRBV15 and TRBJ2-5, the full variable domain reads DAMVIQNPRYQVTQFGKPVTLSCSQTLNHNVMYWYQQKSSQAPKLLFHYYDKDFNNEADTPDNFQSRRPNTSFCFLDIRSPGLGDTAMYLCATSWVAGEETQYFGPGTRLLVL.